Below, 4 T cell receptor beta chains from the same sample are listed, as sequenced in a study of cytomegalovirus exposure and HLA in healthy donors (TCRdb year 2017). Library prep was done by the immunoSEQ multiplex PCR assay. For the multiplex PCR, a mixture combining 60 forward primers for TCR Vbeta segments and 13 reverse primers for TCR Jbeta segments was used. TCRdb stores this immuneACCESS table with in-frame sequences only. Part of the clones is absent; in the studies checked, under half of the shortfall reflects unresolved V genes, and no reason is known for the rest. The table of this sample itemizes tens of thousands of clones. The ten largest clonotypes hold 0.58% of the sample. What was sequenced was PBMCs. These receptors were collected from a man between 45 and 60 years old in good health and CMV-seronegative.

V usage is TRBV5-6 and J usage is TRBJ1-5; 7 nucleotides line up with TRBD1. V lost 1 base, J lost 7 bases, and 11 bases stayed unmatched. The germline V gene has CDR1 SGHDT and CDR2 YYEEEE. This CDR3 is built from 16 residues. In nucleotides, the CDR3 is TGTGCCAGCAGCTTGTCGGCAGGGGGAAGACAGCAGCCCCAGCATTTT. Amino acids: CASSLSAGGRQQPQHF.

A word on this clone: An end of the junction differs from the germline gene, which may be a read error. This chain connects TRBV28 to TRBJ1-1; D is possibly TRBD1 (6 bases). The CDR3 has 16 residues. Looked up from germline, CDR1 is MDHEN and CDR2 is SYDVKM. This CDR3 is CASSFFGQPMNTEASF. DNA of the CDR3: TGTGCCAGCAGTTTCTTCGGACAGCCGATGAACACTGAAGCTTCCTTT. Full variable domain (rest looked up from reference TRBV28 and TRBJ1-1): DVKVTQSSRYLVKRTGEKVFLECVQDMDHENMFWYRQDPGLGLRLIYFSYDVKMKEKGDIPEGYSVSREKKERFSLILESASTNQTSMYLCASSFFGQPMNTEASFGQGTRLTVV.

The CDR3 spells CASSQDRGLAQETQYF. For the CDR3, the DNA is TGCGCCAGCAGCCAAGATAGGGGGCTAGCCCAAGAGACCCAGTACTTC. The rearrangement joins TRBV4-1 to TRBJ2-5; 7 bases line up with TRBD1. Germline V gene sequence: CDR1 MGHRA, CDR2 YSYEKL. The CDR3 loop spans 16 amino acids. The junction had 5 bases not matched to a gene; V was cut back by 0 bases and J by 1 base.

V usage is TRBV27 and J usage is TRBJ1-3; D unresolved. CDR3 length: 13 residues. The ends were cut back, 6 bases at V and 4 bases at J, with 10 bases in the middle. CDR1 and CDR2 from the germline V gene are MNHEY and SMNVEV (reference sequence). DNA of the CDR3: TGTGCCAGCAGAACGGAGGCAGGAAACACCATATATTTT. It codes for CASRTEAGNTIYF.